Described below is a single T cell receptor (beta chain) sequence and its context. The CDR3 contains 13 residues. V was trimmed by 5 bases and J by 6 bases, leaving 13 bases between them. Using its own MiXCR run on the RT-PCR reads, TCRdb lists one record per CDR3 protein. Seen here are about 680,000 distinct CDR3 sequences, 14% observed once, and the top ten hold about 3.9%. The sequenced material came from memory CD4+ T cells from blood. This sequence joins TRBV12-3 or TRBV12-4 and TRBJ1-2; D remains unclear. This clonotype originated in a female donor in good health, serving as a healthy control. DNA for the CDR3: TGTGCCAGCAGTCCTAATAGACGGAATGGCTACACCTTC. Amino acid sequence: CASSPNRRNGYTF.